In this sample, the clone carrying this T cell receptor beta chain turned up many times. This sample was taken from a study of neurological immune-mediated disorders. Study-level background: Among the approximately 34 patients with multiple sclerosis, some 31 were relapsing-remitting, while 3 were secondary progressive.

V lost 0 bases, J lost 0 bases, and 8 bases stayed unmatched. The V gene's germline CDR1 is DFQATT and CDR2 SNEGSKA (reference sequence). The CDR3 length is 17 residues. One entry per CDR3 protein results from TCRdb running MiXCR on the 5' RACE reads. This sample yields tens of thousands of distinct CDR3 sequences, of which around 4% are seen a single time; around 5.7% belongs to the top ten. Sequencing used PBMCs. J is TRBJ2-1 and V is TRBV20-1, with 7 positions matching TRBD2. The sequence derives from an older woman with multiple sclerosis. DNA of the CDR3: TGCAGTGCTAGAGATCCTGGCGGGGGTTTCTCCTACAATGAGCAGTTCTTC. This gives the protein CSARDPGGGFSYNEQFF.